These 27 T cell receptor beta chains originate from one sample sequenced in a study of blood T cells in healthy people across ages. Using a J-beta primer mix together with a sample-barcoded 5' primer, a second PCR was run for about 6 to 12 cycles. TCRdb re-analysed the 5' RACE reads in MiXCR, keeping a single row per CDR3 protein. The table includes 450,000 to 700,000 distinct CDR3 sequences, about 25% detected once. The sequenced sample consisted of blood. The receptors here all came from a woman in her seventies in good health.

This chain links TRBV18 with TRBJ1-6, with D possibly being TRBD1 (5 bases). Germline V gene data show CDR1 as KGHSH and CDR2 as LQKENI. This CDR3 has 16 amino acids. Trimming took 1 base from V and 7 from J, leaving 14 bases between them. This CDR3 reads CASSPLSRVKNSPLHF. CDR3 nucleotides: TGTGCCAGCTCACCACTGAGCAGGGTAAAGAATTCACCCCTCCACTTT.

V and J are TRBV12-3 or TRBV12-4 and TRBJ2-7; D remains ambiguous. Trimming pared 4 bases from V and 5 bases from J, leaving 9 bases between. The CDR3 is made up of 12 amino acids. CDR3 sequence: CASSSNYDEQYF. The CDR3 DNA follows: TGTGCCAGCAGTTCCAACTACGACGAGCAGTACTTC.

J is TRBJ2-7 and V is TRBV6-2 or TRBV6-3; 7 nucleotides match TRBD1. CDR3 length: 16 amino acids. Looked up from germline, CDR1 is MNHEY and CDR2 is SVGEGT. The V and J ends lost 6 bases and 0 bases, in that order; junction bases with no gene match: 11. CDR3 sequence reads: CASRRYGQANSYEQYF. The DNA for the CDR3 is TGTGCCAGCAGAAGATATGGACAGGCGAACTCCTACGAGCAGTACTTC.

The chain carries TRBV29-1 and TRBJ2-5, with unresolved D. The V gene's germline CDR1 is SQVTM and CDR2 ANQGSEA. Trimming took 6 bases from V and 5 from J, leaving 16 bases between them. The CDR3 extends over 13 amino acids. The CDR3, as DNA: TGCAGCGTCGTCGCAGCGTTACTGGAGACCCAGTACTTC. Protein: CSVVAALLETQYF.

This clonotype occurred many times. The genes are TRBV20-1 and TRBJ1-1; TRBD1 is a possible D gene (5 bases). This CDR3 is 14 amino acids long. The germline CDR1 and CDR2 sequences are DFQATT and SNEGSKA (reference sequence). Trimming took 1 base from V and 1 from J, leaving 10 bases between them. CDR3 loop: CSARVGGANTEAFF. The CDR3 DNA reads as TGCAGTGCTAGAGTGGGGGGAGCGAACACTGAAGCTTTCTTT.

This clonotype was observed a few times. The rearrangement links TRBV6-2 or TRBV6-3 to TRBJ2-7; 9 bases agree with TRBD2. The CDR3 has 14 amino acids. Germline V gene sequence: CDR1 MNHEY, CDR2 SVGEGT. Trimming at V came to 5 bases and at J to 6 bases, leaving 8 bases not matched to a gene. Here the CDR3 reads CASSPPSGASEQYF. The CDR3 DNA is TGTGCCAGCAGTCCCCCTAGCGGGGCCTCCGAGCAGTACTTC.

This clonotype was seen a handful of times. This sequence joins TRBV7-9 and TRBJ1-5; unclear D gene. CDR1 and CDR2 from the germline V gene are SEHNR and FQNEAQ (reference sequence). V lost 9 bases and J lost 5, with 2 bases in between. This CDR3 has 9 residues. CDR3 in amino acids: CARDQPQHF. The CDR3 nucleotides are TGTGCCAGAGATCAGCCCCAGCATTTT.

The sample holds a few counts of this clonotype. The gene calls are TRBV7-8 and TRBJ2-5, with no clear D. Trimming took 2 bases from V and 5 from J, leaving 12 bases between them. Germline CDR1 and CDR2: SGHVS and FQNEAQ. This CDR3 is built from 14 residues. The chain's CDR3 is CASSLQTFVETQYF. The DNA for the CDR3 is TGTGCCAGCAGCTTACAAACTTTTGTGGAGACCCAGTACTTC.

This clonotype showed up just a few times. The chain uses TRBV29-1 and TRBJ1-2, with 7 nucleotides matching TRBD1. The J segment lost 3 bases and the V segment lost 6 bases, leaving 4 bases of the junction unmatched. CDR1 is SQVTM and CDR2 is ANQGSEA in the germline V gene. This CDR3 region has 12 residues. The CDR3 DNA follows: TGCAGCGTCCGACAGGGTGACTATGGCTACACCTTC. The encoded protein is CSVRQGDYGYTF.

CDR3 nucleotides: TGTGCCAGCGTAAGACAGGGTTTTAACTATGGCTACACCTTC. Encoded protein: CASVRQGFNYGYTF. The chain has TRBV18 and TRBJ1-2; TRBD1 agrees at 7 bases. Per the germline V gene, CDR1 is KGHSH and CDR2 is LQKENI. Trimming at V came to 8 bases and at J to 1 base, leaving 7 bases not matched to a gene. The CDR3 spans 14 residues. Full variable domain (missing parts from reference TRBV18 and TRBJ1-2): NAGVMQNPRHLVRRRGQEARLRCSPMKGHSHVYWYRQLPEEGLKFMVYLQKENIIDESGMPKERFSAEFPKEGPSILRIQQVVRGDSAAYFCASVRQGFNYGYTFGSGTRLTVV.

V and J are TRBV5-1 and TRBJ2-1, with D uncertain. The CDR3 runs 17 residues. Trimming removed 3 bases at V and 0 bases at J, with 16 bases between. The germline V gene has CDR1 SGHRS and CDR2 YFSETQ. The CDR3 loop is CASSYLTVKPSYNEQFF. CDR3 nucleotide sequence: TGCGCCAGCAGCTACCTGACGGTCAAGCCCTCCTACAATGAGCAGTTCTTC.

This clonotype was observed a few times. The chain recombines TRBV15 with TRBJ1-3; D is undetermined. V was pared by 0 bases and J by 3 bases, with 12 bases between. The CDR3 extends over 16 amino acids. Per germline, CDR1 LNHNV and CDR2 YYDKDF (reference sequence). Here the CDR3 reads CATSRDGNLYGNTIYF. The CDR3 nucleotides read TGTGCCACCAGCAGAGATGGAAACTTATATGGAAACACCATATATTTT.

This clonotype was observed a few times. The chain is built from TRBV5-1 and TRBJ1-1; D is perhaps TRBD1 (5 bases). From germline, CDR1 is SGHRS and CDR2 YFSETQ. Trimming left V 7 bases short and J 3 bases short, with 13 bases between. This CDR3 is built from 13 residues. In DNA form, the CDR3 reads TGCGCCAGCGCGGGGGTCAAGGACACTGAAGCTTTCTTT. Its protein is CASAGVKDTEAFF.

The CDR3 bases are TGCGCCAGCTGCCCTAGCGGAGCGGGAGAGACCCAGTACTTC. It translates to CASCPSGAGETQYF. The chain is built from TRBV5-1 and TRBJ2-5; 7 bases are shared with TRBD2. CDR1 is SGHRS, CDR2 YFSETQ, per germline. The CDR3 spans 14 residues. V lost 7 bases, J lost 4 bases, and 10 bases stayed unmatched.

The chain combines TRBV5-5 with TRBJ1-4; no reliable D call. V was trimmed by 4 bases and J by 5 bases, leaving 12 bases between them. Germline V gene lookup returns CDR1 SGHKS and CDR2 YYEKEE (reference sequence). The CDR3 contains 14 residues. The CDR3, as DNA: TGTGCCAGCAGCGCCCTGCCCGCCAATGAAAAACTGTTTTTT. Its translation: CASSALPANEKLFF.

The genes are TRBV18 and TRBJ1-1; D is ambiguous. CDR3 length: 13 residues. V lost 5 bases to trimming and J lost 3 bases, with 10 bases between them. Germline V gives CDR1 KGHSH, CDR2 LQKENI. The CDR3 sequence is CASSYQSHTEAFF. In nucleotides, the CDR3 is TGTGCCAGCTCATACCAGAGCCACACTGAAGCTTTCTTT.

The chain is built from TRBV7-2 and TRBJ1-1; tentatively, D is TRBD1 (5 bases). The germline CDR1 and CDR2 sequences are SGHTA and FQGNSA. Trimming left V 1 base short and J 5 bases short, with 14 bases between. The CDR3 length is 15 residues. CDR3 region: CASSLVGGSGTEAFF. The CDR3 DNA reads TGTGCCAGCAGCTTAGTCGGGGGGAGTGGGACTGAAGCTTTCTTT.

There are a few counts of this clonotype. V is TRBV2 and J is TRBJ1-1; D is possibly TRBD1 (5 bases). Trimming left V 8 bases short and J 2 bases short, with 15 bases between. The length of the CDR3 is 14 residues. Germline CDR1 reads SNHLY; CDR2 reads FYNNEI. The CDR3: CASAAYGGNTEAFF. The CDR3 coding sequence is TGTGCCAGCGCGGCCTACGGGGGAAACACTGAAGCTTTCTTT.

The chain is built from TRBV7-8 and TRBJ2-3; D gene uncertain. The CDR3 runs to 12 residues. CDR1 and CDR2 from the germline V gene are SGHVS and FQNEAQ. The ends were cut back, 8 bases at V and 9 bases at J, with 15 bases in the middle. DNA of the CDR3: TGTGCCAGCGGGTTAAGCGAGACAACGCAGTATTTT. This codes for CASGLSETTQYF.

Worth noting for this clonotype: At one boundary the junction diverges from the germline segment, which might be a read error. The V gene is TRBV11-2, the J gene TRBJ2-4; no clear D gene. The length of the CDR3 is 14 residues. From germline, CDR1 is SGHAT and CDR2 FQNNGV. CDR3 nucleotide sequence: TGTGCCAGCAGCTTCGCCGAGGCCAAAGACATTCAGTACTTC. Its translation is CASSFAEAKDIQYF.

The J gene is TRBJ1-2, the V gene TRBV12-3 or TRBV12-4, with 8 bases aligning to TRBD1. V lost 6 bases to trimming and J lost 7 bases; unmatched junction nucleotides: 13. The CDR3 length is 15 residues. CDR3 in amino acids: CASRPNRGISGGYTF. The CDR3 bases are TGTGCCAGCAGGCCGAACAGGGGGATTTCGGGTGGCTACACCTTC.

This clonotype was observed a few times. The rearrangement links TRBV12-3 or TRBV12-4 to TRBJ2-5; D is unclear. The CDR3 sequence is 14 residues long. Trimming stripped 3 bases from V and 0 bases from J, with 8 bases between. CDR3 in DNA: TGTGCCAGCAGTTTGCGGACGGACCAAGAGACCCAGTACTTC. Amino acid sequence: CASSLRTDQETQYF.

This clonotype was observed a few times. The rearrangement links TRBV6-5 to TRBJ2-5; D may be TRBD2 (6 bases). CDR1 MNHEY and CDR2 SVGAGI come from the germline V gene. The V end was cut by 8 bases, the J end by 1 base, with 17 bases between. The CDR3 has 15 amino acids. For the CDR3, the DNA is TGTGCCAGCTCATACGGCGGGGCACTCCAAGAGACCCAGTACTTC. Translating it yields CASSYGGALQETQYF.

This clonotype has a handful of counts. The chain combines TRBV7-9 with TRBJ2-5; a weak D match, TRBD1 (5 bases). V was clipped by 5 bases and J by 0 bases, with 13 bases between them. The CDR3 has 15 residues. Germline V gene data show CDR1 as SEHNR and CDR2 as FQNEAQ (reference sequence). CDR3 in amino acids: CASSPTGIYQETQYF. The DNA of the CDR3 is TGTGCCAGCAGCCCAACAGGAATTTACCAAGAGACCCAGTACTTC.

The genes are TRBV30 and TRBJ2-1, with 8 bases matching TRBD1. The CDR3 contains 13 residues. V trimming: 5 bases; J trimming: 9 bases; junction bases outside the gene matches: 9. Germline V gene lookup returns CDR1 GTSNPN and CDR2 SVGIG (reference sequence). CDR3 nucleotide sequence: TGTGCCTGGGACGGACAGGGTTTGGGTGAGCAGTTCTTC. This encodes CAWDGQGLGEQFF. Full variable domain (remainder filled in from reference TRBV30 and TRBJ2-1): SQTIHQWPATLVQPVGSPLSLECTVEGTSNPNLYWYRQAAGRGLQLLFYSVGIGQISSEVPQNLSASRPQDRQFILSSKKLLLSDSGFYLCAWDGQGLGEQFFGPGTRLTVL.

CDR3 DNA: TGTGCCACCAGCAGAGATCCCGGATACGGGGACGGGACCTACAATGAGCAGTTCTTC. It is translated as CATSRDPGYGDGTYNEQFF. The J gene is TRBJ2-1, the V gene TRBV15; D assignment may be TRBD1 or TRBD2 (5 bases each). V gave up 0 bases and J gave up 2 bases, with 20 bases separating them. From germline, CDR1 is LNHNV and CDR2 YYDKDF (reference sequence). The CDR3 has 19 amino acids.

V is TRBV20-1 and J is TRBJ2-1; tentative D call: TRBD2 (5 bases). This CDR3 region has 12 residues. V gave up 3 bases and J gave up 13 bases, with 16 bases separating them. Germline CDR1 is DFQATT and CDR2 is SNEGSKA (reference sequence). The CDR3 sequence: CSASAEEVIQFF. The CDR3 bases are TGCAGTGCTAGTGCAGAGGAGGTGATACAGTTCTTC.